What follows are 3 T cell receptor beta chains derived from one specimen sequenced in a study of blood T cell repertoires in COVID-19. Clones were sequenced by immunoSEQ multiplex PCR, and TCRdb holds only the in-frame ones, with some missing. The data contain roughly 240,000 clones, 70% to 85% of them singletons. The sample consisted of peripheral blood. The receptors were sampled from a man aged 35-49 years who had recovered from COVID-19.

This clone was seen more than once but under ten times. The chain has TRBV7-9 and TRBJ2-7; TRBD2 might be the D (6 bases). Trimming left V 5 bases short and J 2 bases short, with 13 bases between. This CDR3 region has 14 residues. CDR1 SEHNR and CDR2 FQNEAQ come from the germline V gene (reference sequence). The chain's CDR3 is CASSPTGVPYEQYF. Written as DNA, the CDR3 is TGTGCCAGCAGCCCAACGGGGGTTCCCTACGAGCAGTACTTC. Full variable domain (missing parts from reference TRBV7-9 and TRBJ2-7): DTGVSQNPRHKITKRGQNVTFRCDPISEHNRLYWYRQTLGQGPEFLTYFQNEAQLEKSRLLSDRFSAERPKGSFSTLEIQRTEQGDSAMYLCASSPTGVPYEQYFGPGTRLTVT.

J is TRBJ1-2 and V is TRBV5-4, with 8 bases fitting TRBD1. This CDR3 contains 14 residues. Germline CDR1 reads SGHNT; CDR2 reads YYREEE (reference sequence). Trimming cost V 0 bases and J 6 bases; bases outside gene matches: 4. In DNA, the CDR3 is TGTGCCAGCAGCTTGGTTACAGGGGGAGATGGCTACACCTTC. This translates into CASSLVTGGDGYTF.

This clone came up a few times. The V and J genes are TRBV27 and TRBJ1-1; D possibly corresponds to TRBD1 (5 bases). Germline CDR1 and CDR2: MNHEY and SMNVEV (reference sequence). The CDR3 is 16 residues long. V was trimmed by 4 bases and J by 5 bases, leaving 20 bases between them. This chain's CDR3 is CASSCWTGRGRTEAFF. CDR3 in DNA: TGTGCCAGCAGTTGTTGGACGGGGAGGGGTAGAACTGAAGCTTTCTTT.